This TCR beta chain was sequenced in a study of cytomegalovirus exposure and HLA in healthy donors. Study-level findings and limits: Reported results showed that the classifier diagnosed cytomegalovirus status with high specificity and sensitivity. There were reportedly fewer N-insertions in an Asian-associated ancestry cluster than the roughly 680-donor mean, in a later analysis. About 87% or about 30% of the time was how often most TCR beta V segments were productive, according to an earlier analysis.

In the PCR, 60 Vbeta and 13 Jbeta primers were used. TCRdb's table, derived via immunoSEQ multiplex PCR, lists solely in-frame clones and lacks some. In the table there are about 180,000 clones, roughly 87% of which are singletons. Concerning this clone: Its antigen is unknown.

The germline CDR1 and CDR2 sequences are SQVTM and ANQGSEA. The CDR3 has 14 residues. V lost 6 bases and J 0 bases, leaving 12 bases between the germline ends. The sequenced material came from PBMCs. The chain couples TRBV29-1 to TRBJ2-1, with D possibly matching TRBD1 (5 bases). The receptor's source is a man aged 35 to 55 in good health and CMV-seronegative. CDR3: CSVVYRSSYNEQFF. Written as DNA, the CDR3 is TGCAGCGTCGTTTACAGGAGCTCCTACAATGAGCAGTTCTTC.